The 2 T cell receptor beta chains listed next were all sequenced from one sample in a study of T cells after yellow fever vaccination. TCRdb called the 5' RACE reads again in MiXCR, with one record for every CDR3 protein. The repertoire has about 230,000 distinct CDR3 sequences, over 6.5% of them found once; the top ten carry 1% to 1.2%. The sample here was CD4+ T cells sorted from PBMCs, taken on the day of the yellow fever booster vaccination. These receptors were taken from a young man who received the YFV17D yellow fever vaccine.

This clonotype was counted only a few times. V gene TRBV6-2 or TRBV6-3 combines with J gene TRBJ2-1; 10 bases map to TRBD2. The germline CDR1 and CDR2 sequences are MNHEY and SVGEGT. Trimming removed 0 bases from V and 3 bases from J; junction bases left unmatched: 2. There are 16 residues in the CDR3. The CDR3 DNA reads TGTGCCAGCAGTTACTCATCTAGCGGGAGCTACAATGAGCAGTTCTTC. Protein product: CASSYSSSGSYNEQFF.

This clonotype showed up just a few times. V and J are TRBV6-2 or TRBV6-3 and TRBJ2-3; TRBD2 matches 10 bases. CDR1 and CDR2 (germline): MNHEY, SVGEGT. The J segment lost 5 bases and the V segment lost 4 bases, leaving 18 bases of the junction unmatched. There are 19 residues in the CDR3. DNA for the CDR3: TGTGCCAGCAGTTCCTTGTACCGTATTAGCGGGAGGTCTGGAGATACGCAGTATTTT. Translating gives CASSSLYRISGRSGDTQYF.